The clone carrying this T cell receptor (beta chain) was picked up many times. This entry is derived from a study of blood T cells in healthy people across ages. A J-beta primer mix and a sample-barcoded 5' primer were used in a second PCR of about 6 to 12 cycles. From the 5' RACE reads, TCRdb called clonotypes with MiXCR, one entry per CDR3 protein. The table includes approximately 810,000 distinct CDR3 sequences, about 28% detected once. Germline-derived CDR1 and CDR2 are SGHKS and YYEKEE (reference sequence). With V trimmed by 3 bases and J by 7 bases, 8 bases remained unmatched. The length of the CDR3 is 15 residues.

The rearrangement uses TRBV5-5 and TRBJ1-5; 9 positions match TRBD1. Material for sequencing was blood. The TCR originated in a woman of 80 years or more in good health. CDR3 bases: TGTGCCAGCAGCTACGGGACAGGGAGACAGCAGCCCCAGCATTTT. Translation: CASSYGTGRQQPQHF.